Listed here are 31 T cell receptor beta chains from one sample, sequenced in a study of glioma-infiltrating T cells after dendritic cell vaccination. Sequencing used immunoSEQ multiplex PCR; TCRdb keeps in-frame clones, though not all of them. The sample records around 67,000 clones, around 81% being singletons. Sequenced here: blood, sampled before dendritic cell vaccination. All receptors come from a human donor with glioblastoma.

This clone showed up just once. This chain joins TRBV5-1 and TRBJ2-3; tentatively, D is TRBD1 (5 bases). Trimming cost V 0 bases and J 1 base, with 12 bases left between them. The CDR3 is 16 amino acids. Germline V gene sequence: CDR1 SGHRS, CDR2 YFSETQ. CDR3 nucleotide sequence: TGCGCCAGCAGCTTGGGGGCAGGGTCCGGCACAGATACGCAGTATTTT. This sequence encodes CASSLGAGSGTDTQYF.

The chain carries TRBV2 and TRBJ2-2, with a weak D call TRBD2 (6 bases). CDR3 length: 13 amino acids. In germline, CDR1 is SNHLY, CDR2 FYNNEI. The V gene lost 4 bases and the J gene lost 8 bases, with 11 bases spanning the gap. The CDR3 sequence: CASSVSGAGELFF. The CDR3 coding sequence is TGTGCCAGCAGTGTTTCGGGAGCGGGGGAGCTGTTTTTT.

This chain uses TRBV5-1 with TRBJ1-3; unclear D gene. The CDR3 covers 16 residues. CDR1 and CDR2 (germline): SGHRS, YFSETQ. V lost 0 bases and J 2 bases, leaving 12 bases between the germline ends. The CDR3 DNA follows: TGCGCCAGCAGCTTGGGAGTGGTAGAGGCTGGAAACACCATATATTTT. Its protein product is CASSLGVVEAGNTIYF. The full variable domain, completed using reference TRBV5-1 and TRBJ1-3, is KAGVTQTPRYLIKTRGQQVTLSCSPISGHRSVSWYQQTPGQGLQFLFEYFSETQRNKGNFPGRFSGRQFSNSRSEMNVSTLELGDSALYLCASSLGVVEAGNTIYFGEGSWLTVV.

This rearrangement joins TRBV11-2 to TRBJ1-1; 10 bases match TRBD1. Trimming at V came to 6 bases and at J to 0 bases, leaving 7 bases not matched to a gene. This CDR3 region has 16 residues. Germline values: CDR1 SGHAT, CDR2 FQNNGV. CDR3 region: CASSWGTGALNTEAFF. As DNA, the CDR3 is TGTGCCAGCAGTTGGGGGACAGGGGCCTTGAACACTGAAGCTTTCTTT.

The rearrangement joins TRBV19 to TRBJ1-2; 9 nucleotides line up with TRBD1. Germline loops: CDR1 LNHDA, CDR2 SQIVND (reference sequence). With 7 bases clipped from V and 6 bases from J, the junction kept 9 bases outside the gene matches. CDR3 length: 14 residues. Written as DNA, the CDR3 is TGTGCCAGTATGACAGGGGGAGCAGAGAATGGCTACACCTTC. This gives the protein CASMTGGAENGYTF. Supplemented by reference TRBV19 and TRBJ1-2, the full variable domain reads DGGITQSPKYLFRKEGQNVTLSCEQNLNHDAMYWYRQDPGQGLRLIYYSQIVNDFQKGDIAEGYSVSREKKESFPLTVTSAQKNPTAFYLCASMTGGAENGYTFGSGTRLTVV.

The CDR3 reads CASSLESPQSDTQYF. The CDR3 DNA sequence: TGCGCCAGCAGCTTGGAGTCTCCCCAGTCAGATACGCAGTATTTT. The V call is TRBV5-1, the J call TRBJ2-3; unclear D gene. The CDR3 has 15 amino acids. CDR1 is SGHRS and CDR2 is YFSETQ in the germline V gene. V lost 0 bases to trimming and J lost 4 bases, with 12 bases between them.

The genes are TRBV7-2 and TRBJ1-5, with D perhaps matching TRBD1 (5 bases). Trimming pared 2 bases from V and 7 bases from J, leaving 15 bases between. CDR1 is SGHTA and CDR2 is FQGNSA in the germline V gene. The CDR3 extends over 15 amino acids. CDR3: CASSLNSQGRQPQHF. Written as DNA, the CDR3 is TGTGCCAGCAGCTTAAATTCGCAGGGAAGGCAGCCCCAGCATTTT.

The DNA for the CDR3 is TGTGCCAGCAGCCGTTTCGGGGGTCGAGAGACCCAGTACTTC. Translation: CASSRFGGRETQYF. The chain is built from TRBV9 and TRBJ2-5; possibly TRBD2 for D (6 bases). Germline V CDR1 and CDR2: SGDLS, YYNGEE. Trimming cost V 4 bases and J 4 bases, with 14 bases left between them. CDR3 size: 14 residues.

The chain uses TRBV5-1 and TRBJ2-7; perhaps TRBD2 as D (8 bases). V was trimmed by 4 bases and J by 5 bases, leaving 16 bases between them. CDR1 and CDR2 (germline): SGHRS, YFSETQ. CDR3 length: 14 residues. The CDR3 protein is CASSGGLGGDEQYF. CDR3 coding DNA: TGCGCCAGCAGCGGGGGACTAGGGGGCGACGAGCAGTACTTC.

The chain couples TRBV14 to TRBJ1-1, with no clear D. The CDR3 runs 14 residues. Germline V lookup: CDR1 SGHDN, CDR2 FVKESK. Trimming left V 3 bases short and J 4 bases short, with 12 bases between. Written as DNA, the CDR3 is TGTGCCAGCAGCCAGGAGGTCGGCCCCACTGAAGCTTTCTTT. It specifies CASSQEVGPTEAFF.

The rearrangement joins TRBV27 to TRBJ1-5; D perhaps matches TRBD1 (6 bases). This CDR3 spans 14 amino acids. Germline-derived CDR1 and CDR2 are MNHEY and SMNVEV (reference sequence). V lost 10 bases and J 3 bases, leaving 16 bases between the germline ends. The CDR3 sequence is CATQGNTHNQPQHF. In DNA, the CDR3 is TGTGCCACCCAGGGGAATACTCACAATCAGCCCCAGCATTTT.

The chain uses TRBV11-1 and TRBJ1-1, with a possible D match to TRBD1 (6 bases). The CDR3 length is 15 residues. Germline V gives CDR1 SGHAT, CDR2 FQDESV (reference sequence). Trimming took 3 bases from V and 5 from J, leaving 16 bases between them. The CDR3 nucleotides read TGTGCCAGCAGCTTCCGAAGCAGGGGTGGAACTGAAGCTTTCTTT. Translated: CASSFRSRGGTEAFF.

CDR3 DNA sequence: TGTGCCAGCATGAGAGGTCTAAGCTCTGGAAACACCATATATTTT. It specifies CASMRGLSSGNTIYF. The gene calls are TRBV27 and TRBJ1-3; D call uncertain. Looked up from germline, CDR1 is MNHEY and CDR2 is SMNVEV (reference sequence). The CDR3 consists of 15 residues. Trimming shortened V by 7 bases and J by 0 bases, and 13 bases separated the two germline ends.

The chain couples TRBV6-1 to TRBJ2-5, with a weak D call TRBD1 (5 bases). V lost 6 bases, J lost 5 bases, and 7 bases lay in between. The CDR3 spans 11 residues. CDR1 is MNHNS, CDR2 SASEGT, per germline. Here the CDR3 reads CASRGQETQYF. In nucleotides, the CDR3 is TGTGCCAGCAGGGGGCAGGAGACCCAGTACTTC.

V is TRBV30 and J is TRBJ2-5; the D gene is possibly TRBD2 (7 bases). Germline CDR1 GTSNPN, CDR2 SVGIG (reference sequence). This CDR3 has 15 amino acids. V lost 2 bases and J lost 5, with 18 bases in between. The CDR3 sequence is CAWSPTGGGRETQYF. The DNA of the CDR3 is TGTGCCTGGAGTCCCACCGGCGGGGGCAGGGAGACCCAGTACTTC.

The table lists this clone with a few counts. The rearrangement uses TRBV19 and TRBJ1-3; no definite D call. With 5 bases removed from V and 1 base from J, the gap between germline ends came to 9 bases. This CDR3 is 14 amino acids long. Germline V gives CDR1 LNHDA, CDR2 SQIVND (reference sequence). The CDR3 region has the DNA TGTGCCAGTAGTGTCCAGTTATCTGGAAACACCATATATTTT. Amino acids: CASSVQLSGNTIYF. Full variable domain (rest looked up from reference TRBV19 and TRBJ1-3): DGGITQSPKYLFRKEGQNVTLSCEQNLNHDAMYWYRQDPGQGLRLIYYSQIVNDFQKGDIAEGYSVSREKKESFPLTVTSAQKNPTAFYLCASSVQLSGNTIYFGEGSWLTVV.

There are a few counts of this clone. The chain employs TRBV6-5 and TRBJ1-3, with D perhaps matching TRBD1 (6 bases). V lost 8 bases and J 2 bases, leaving 13 bases between the germline ends. The germline V gene encodes CDR1 MNHEY and CDR2 SVGAGI. The CDR3 consists of 14 residues. The chain's CDR3 is CASFTGTTGNTIYF. The DNA of the CDR3 is TGTGCCAGCTTTACCGGGACAACTGGAAACACCATATATTTT.

The rearrangement uses TRBV5-4 and TRBJ2-7; D ambiguous. V lost 1 base and J 2 bases, leaving 10 bases between the germline ends. The CDR3 consists of 14 residues. Germline CDR1 is SGHNT and CDR2 is YYREEE (reference sequence). DNA for the CDR3: TGTGCCAGCAGCTTGATCTCAGATCCCTACGAGCAGTACTTC. Translating it yields CASSLISDPYEQYF.

This clone was found once. The rearrangement uses TRBV7-8 and TRBJ1-5, with D possibly TRBD1 on 6 matching bases. With 0 bases removed from V and 0 bases from J, the gap between germline ends came to 21 bases. This CDR3 has 20 amino acids. Germline V lookup: CDR1 SGHVS, CDR2 FQNEAQ. This CDR3 reads CASSLARTGRGYDSNQPQHF. The CDR3 DNA is TGTGCCAGCAGCTTAGCCCGAACAGGGAGGGGATATGATAGCAATCAGCCCCAGCATTTT.

The chain carries TRBV15 and TRBJ2-7, with 7 bases lining up with TRBD1. The CDR3 is 17 residues long. Germline values: CDR1 LNHNV, CDR2 YYDKDF (reference sequence). V was pared by 0 bases and J by 0 bases, with 8 bases of the junction left unmatched. CDR3 DNA: TGTGCCACCAGCAGAGAAGCCGGGACAGAGGTCTCCTACGAGCAGTACTTC. This sequence encodes CATSREAGTEVSYEQYF.

The V call is TRBV7-2, the J call TRBJ1-2; 8 bases are a match to TRBD1. Per the germline V gene, CDR1 is SGHTA and CDR2 is FQGNSA. V was clipped by 5 bases and J by 3 bases; unmatched bases: 5. CDR3 size: 14 residues. Here the CDR3 reads CASSLTGEYYGYTF. The DNA of the CDR3 is TGTGCCAGCAGCCTGACAGGGGAGTACTATGGCTACACCTTC.

The chain joins TRBV25-1 to TRBJ1-4; TRBD1 is a possible D gene (5 bases). Germline values: CDR1 MGHDK, CDR2 SYGVNS. The CDR3 has 15 residues. Trimming pared 1 base from V and 5 bases from J, leaving 11 bases between. DNA of the CDR3: TGTGCCAGCAGTGAATCGGGGGGTGGGAATGAAAAACTGTTTTTT. Protein sequence: CASSESGGGNEKLFF.

This chain connects TRBV7-2 to TRBJ2-2; 9 nucleotides align to TRBD2. The CDR3 has 15 amino acids. Germline values: CDR1 SGHTA, CDR2 FQGNSA. Germline trimming cut 3 bases from V and 3 bases from J; bases unmatched to any gene: 2. The CDR3 nucleotides are TGTGCCAGCAGCTTGGCTAGCGGGGACACCGGGGAGCTGTTTTTT. It specifies CASSLASGDTGELFF.

The chain uses TRBV2 and TRBJ2-5; 7 nucleotides line up with TRBD1. CDR3 size: 14 residues. The germline V gene encodes CDR1 SNHLY and CDR2 FYNNEI. Trimming took 5 bases from V and 7 from J; bases not matched to a gene: 10. The CDR3 loop is CASSQDRTFGTQYF. Here the CDR3 DNA reads TGTGCCAGCAGTCAGGACAGGACTTTTGGGACCCAGTACTTC.

In this sample, this clone turned up a few times. Within the sample, other DNA sequences also encode this same CDR3. The chain links TRBV7-3 to TRBJ1-1; no clear D gene. The ends were cut back, 3 bases at V and 1 base at J, with 6 bases in the middle. The V gene's germline CDR1 is SGHTA and CDR2 FQGTGA. This CDR3 spans 13 amino acids. CDR3 sequence reads: CASSLGRNTEAFF. DNA for the CDR3: TGTGCCAGCAGCTTGGGCAGGAACACTGAAGCTTTCTTT.

This clone was picked up a small number of times. This chain connects TRBV30 to TRBJ1-5, with D possibly matching TRBD1 (5 bases). CDR1 is GTSNPN, CDR2 SVGIG, per germline (reference sequence). Trimming left V 1 base short and J 6 bases short, with 10 bases between. The CDR3 is 13 residues long. The CDR3 region is CAWSEVQGQPQHF. For the CDR3, the DNA is TGTGCCTGGAGTGAAGTTCAGGGTCAGCCCCAGCATTTT.

This chain joins TRBV5-4 and TRBJ2-7; possibly TRBD1 for D (5 bases). The CDR3 runs 13 residues. Germline V gives CDR1 SGHNT, CDR2 YYREEE (reference sequence). The V end lost 2 bases, the J end lost 6 bases, and 12 bases lay between the germline ends. DNA of the CDR3: TGTGCCAGCAGCTTAGGCAGGGAAGGCGAGCAGTACTTC. Its translation is CASSLGREGEQYF.

The rearrangement joins TRBV25-1 to TRBJ1-2, with unresolved D. V was cut by 3 bases and J by 1 base, with 9 bases left in between. This CDR3 contains 14 residues. Germline V gene sequence: CDR1 MGHDK, CDR2 SYGVNS. This chain's CDR3 is CASSEAGFNYGYTF. In nucleotides, the CDR3 is TGTGCCAGCAGTGAGGCGGGATTTAACTATGGCTACACCTTC.

J is TRBJ2-7 and V is TRBV11-2; TRBD2 matches 7 bases. The tail of the sequence fits TRBJ2-5 better, so the J call may be wrong. The CDR3 is 14 residues long. Germline-derived CDR1 and CDR2 are SGHAT and FQNNGV. In DNA form, the CDR3 reads TGTGCCAGCTCCTCGACTAGCATACAAGAGACCCAGTACTTC. Translated: CASSSTSIQETQYF.

The chain combines TRBV13 with TRBJ1-4; unclear D gene. The germline V and J ends were trimmed by 0 bases and 0 bases, with 8 bases remaining between them. Germline lookup yields CDR1 PRHDT and CDR2 FYEKMQ (reference sequence). The CDR3 has 16 residues. CDR3 residues: CASSLGRLATNEKLFF. The CDR3 region has the DNA TGTGCCAGCAGCTTAGGCAGGTTAGCAACTAATGAAAAACTGTTTTTT.

The chain combines TRBV7-9 with TRBJ1-4; TRBD1 might be the D (6 bases). V dropped 4 bases and J dropped 9 bases, with 18 bases sitting between them. CDR3 length equals 15 residues. The germline CDR1 and CDR2 sequences are SEHNR and FQNEAQ (reference sequence). CDR3 protein: CASSSKDSLSKKLFF. The CDR3 DNA sequence: TGTGCCAGCAGCTCAAAGGACAGCCTTAGCAAAAAACTGTTTTTT.